Listed below are T cell receptor beta chains from one sample, sequenced in a study of blood T cell repertoires in COVID-19. The data were produced by immunoSEQ multiplex PCR, yet TCRdb's version contains in-frame clones alone and is incomplete. The sample consists of 240,000 or so clones, approximately 86% of them appearing once. The sample consisted of peripheral blood. These receptors all come from a woman aged 25-40 years who had recovered from COVID-19. Both conserved end residues are part of each CDR3. D genes are given only for firm matches. For some rows the clone size is stated as once, few or many, or as a class when expanded; others skip it.

TRBD2	NA	16	TRBV2	TRBJ2-5	CASSDEGLAGQETQYF	TGTGCCAGCAGTGACGAGGGACTAGCGGGGCAAGAGACCCAGTACTTC
NA	NA	13	TRBV29-1	TRBJ2-1	CSVTQHSYNEQFF	TGCAGCGTAACACAGCACTCCTACAATGAGCAGTTCTTC
NA	NA	14	TRBV6-2/TRBV6-3	TRBJ2-2	CASSYSPGYGELFF	TGTGCCAGCAGTTACTCCCCGGGGTACGGGGAGCTGTTTTTT
TRBD1	NA	17	TRBV4-1	TRBJ1-1	CASSQIPQGARGTEAFF	TGCGCCAGCAGCCAAATACCACAGGGGGCGCGAGGAACTGAAGCTTTCTTT
NA	NA	16	TRBV15	TRBJ2-2	CATSRVQGLNTGELFF	TGTGCCACCAGCAGAGTTCAGGGGCTGAACACCGGGGAGCTGTTTTTT
NA	few	15	TRBV19	TRBJ1-1	CASSVQGAMNTEAFF	TGTGCCAGTAGTGTCCAAGGGGCCATGAACACTGAAGCTTTCTTT
TRBD1	NA	16	TRBV29-1	TRBJ1-4	CSVGGTGQASGEKLFF	TGCAGCGTTGGGGGGACAGGGCAAGCTAGTGGTGAAAAACTGTTTTTT
NA	NA	11	TRBV20-1	TRBJ2-1	CSAHETSEQFF	TGCAGTGCTCACGAGACTTCCGAGCAGTTCTTC
NA	NA	15	TRBV7-2	TRBJ1-1	CASIYQGWANTEAFF	TGTGCCAGCATCTACCAGGGGTGGGCTAACACTGAAGCTTTCTTT
TRBD2	NA	15	TRBV7-2	TRBJ2-1	CASSLGLAGYNEQFF	TGTGCCAGCAGCCTTGGACTAGCGGGCTACAATGAGCAGTTCTTC
TRBD1	NA	14	TRBV19	TRBJ2-7	CASSMGQTYYEQYF	TGTGCCAGTAGTATGGGACAGACCTACTACGAGCAGTACTTC
TRBD1	NA	14	TRBV5-1	TRBJ2-7	CASSSMGTAYEQYF	TGCGCCAGCAGCTCCATGGGGACAGCCTACGAGCAGTACTTC
NA	NA	12	TRBV2	TRBJ2-3	CASARTKDTQYF	TGTGCCAGCGCCCGGACTAAAGATACGCAGTATTTT
NA	NA	14	TRBV18	TRBJ2-1	CASSPHTGNNEQFF	TGTGCCAGCTCCCCACATACGGGGAACAATGAGCAGTTCTTC
NA	once	15	TRBV19	TRBJ2-3	CASRRPGEKTDTQYF	TGTGCCAGTAGGCGCCCAGGGGAAAAAACAGATACGCAGTATTTT
TRBD2	NA	19	TRBV5-5	TRBJ2-2	CASSLAPPGQRGNTGELFF	TGTGCCAGCAGCTTAGCCCCCCCCGGGCAGCGGGGTAACACCGGGGAGCTGTTTTTT
TRBD1	NA	17	TRBV24-1	TRBJ2-3	CATSDSTGTEYTDTQYF	TGTGCCACCAGTGATTCCACCGGGACAGAATACACAGATACGCAGTATTTT
TRBD1	once	15	TRBV5-4	TRBJ1-2	CASSPRQGVGYGYTF	TGTGCCAGCAGCCCCCGACAGGGGGTAGGCTATGGCTACACCTTC
TRBD1	NA	17	TRBV11-2	TRBJ1-1	CASSLGQGRGMNTEAFF	TGTGCCAGCAGCCTTGGACAGGGAAGGGGTATGAACACTGAAGCTTTCTTT
TRBD1	NA	12	TRBV13	TRBJ1-2	CANTGTGDGYTF	TGTGCCAACACCGGGACAGGGGACGGCTACACCTTC
NA	NA	18	TRBV6-1	TRBJ1-2	CASSETLRQGPTSYGYTF	TGTGCCAGCAGTGAAACGCTGAGGCAGGGCCCCACCTCCTATGGCTACACCTTC
NA	NA	15	TRBV6-5	TRBJ2-7	CASSGTAHYSYEQYF	TGTGCCAGCAGCGGTACGGCACACTACTCCTACGAGCAGTACTTC
TRBD1	NA	15	TRBV5-1	TRBJ1-1	CASSLDLTGGPEAFF	TGCGCCAGCAGCTTGGACCTCACAGGGGGCCCTGAAGCTTTCTTT
NA	NA	13	TRBV3-1/TRBV3-2	TRBJ2-7	CASSQSQGWEQYF	TGTGCCAGCAGCCAAAGCCAGGGATGGGAGCAGTACTTC
NA	NA	14	TRBV10-3	TRBJ2-7	CASADIQFRLEQYF	TGTGCCTCCGCGGACATTCAGTTCCGCCTCGAGCAGTACTTC
NA	NA	16	TRBV7-2	TRBJ1-4	CASSLARQYGYEKLFF	TGTGCCAGCAGCTTAGCCAGACAGTACGGGTATGAAAAACTGTTTTTT
NA	NA	12	TRBV10-2	TRBJ2-7	CASSDKGDEQYF	TGCGCCAGCAGTGATAAAGGGGACGAGCAGTACTTC
TRBD2	NA	17	TRBV9	TRBJ2-1	CASSVVTSGGLYNEQFF	TGTGCCAGCAGCGTCGTGACTAGCGGGGGGTTGTACAATGAGCAGTTCTTC
NA	NA	13	TRBV7-9	TRBJ2-1	CASSSDNFNEQFF	TGTGCCAGCAGCTCAGACAACTTCAATGAGCAGTTCTTC
TRBD2	NA	17	TRBV4-2	TRBJ2-2	CASSQAPGGANTGELFF	TGTGCCAGCAGCCAGGCCCCCGGGGGGGCGAACACCGGGGAGCTGTTTTTT
NA	NA	15	TRBV19	TRBJ2-7	CASSRAGTREGEQYF	TGTGCCAGTAGTAGAGCCGGGACACGGGAAGGCGAGCAGTACTTC
NA	NA	13	TRBV6-6	TRBJ2-7	CASAPLGGYEQYF	TGTGCCAGCGCTCCCCTGGGGGGCTACGAGCAGTACTTC
NA	NA	16	TRBV19	TRBJ1-6	CASSISQGFGNSPLHF	TGTGCCAGTAGTATTTCCCAGGGGTTTGGTAATTCACCCCTCCACTTT
NA	NA	13	TRBV7-9	TRBJ1-5	CASSLSGNQPQHF	TGTGCCAGCAGCCTCTCGGGAAATCAGCCCCAGCATTTT
NA	NA	15	TRBV9	TRBJ2-1	CASSVAPDTYNEQFF	TGTGCCAGCAGCGTAGCCCCGGACACCTACAATGAGCAGTTCTTC
NA	NA	13	TRBV7-6	TRBJ1-1	CASSPPGYPEAFF	TGTGCCAGCAGCCCCCCAGGGTATCCTGAAGCTTTCTTT
NA	NA	12	TRBV2	TRBJ1-1	CASSAGATEAFF	TGTGCCAGCAGCGCAGGGGCCACTGAAGCTTTCTTT
NA	NA	17	TRBV7-7	TRBJ2-1	CASSRDPFGRGPGEQFF	TGTGCCAGCAGCCGAGACCCGTTCGGCAGGGGCCCTGGTGAGCAGTTCTTC
TRBD2	NA	19	TRBV10-3	TRBJ2-5	CAISESWRGAGPDKETQYF	TGTGCCATCAGTGAGTCGTGGCGGGGGGCTGGCCCGGATAAAGAGACCCAGTACTTC
TRBD1	NA	13	TRBV30	TRBJ1-5	CAWNQGANQPQHF	TGTGCCTGGAATCAGGGGGCGAATCAGCCCCAGCATTTT
NA	NA	14	TRBV5-4	TRBJ1-4	CASSADSTYEKLFF	TGTGCCAGCAGCGCCGACAGTACTTACGAAAAACTGTTTTTT
TRBD1	once	14	TRBV6-5	TRBJ1-4	CASLLQGAGEKLFF	TGTGCCAGCTTATTACAGGGGGCGGGGGAAAAACTGTTTTTT
TRBD2	once	16	TRBV20-1	TRBJ2-1	CSASYLAGGDYNEQFF	TGCAGTGCTAGTTATCTTGCGGGGGGGGATTACAATGAGCAGTTCTTC
NA	NA	16	TRBV2	TRBJ2-5	CASRAAGLPGQETQYF	TGTGCCAGCAGAGCTGCGGGACTGCCCGGTCAAGAGACCCAGTACTTC
NA	NA	14	TRBV30	TRBJ1-5	CAWSQVGLNQPQHF	TGTGCCTGGAGTCAGGTGGGTCTCAATCAGCCCCAGCATTTT
TRBD1	NA	17	TRBV10-3	TRBJ2-3	CAISSSGGTGAADTQYF	TGTGCCATCAGTTCGAGTGGTGGGACAGGGGCAGCAGATACGCAGTATTTT
NA	NA	15	TRBV5-6	TRBJ1-1	CASSLSVQGHTEAFF	TGTGCCAGCAGCTTGAGTGTGCAGGGTCACACTGAAGCTTTCTTT
TRBD1	NA	16	TRBV5-4	TRBJ2-3	CASSTYRGFMTDTQYF	TGTGCCAGCAGCACTTACAGGGGTTTTATGACAGATACGCAGTATTTT
TRBD1	NA	13	TRBV5-6	TRBJ1-1	CASNRPGQGRAFF	TGTGCCAGCAACCGCCCGGGACAGGGTCGAGCTTTCTTT
NA	NA	15	TRBV5-1	TRBJ2-7	CASSLLLDGRGEQYF	TGCGCCAGCAGCTTGTTGTTAGATGGTCGCGGTGAGCAGTACTTC
TRBD1	NA	16	TRBV5-5	TRBJ2-7	CASSFSGGQGAYEQYF	TGTGCCAGCAGCTTTTCCGGCGGACAGGGGGCCTACGAGCAGTACTTC
NA	few	18	TRBV2	TRBJ1-6	CASRGEGTSPLYNSPLHF	TGTGCCAGCAGGGGAGAAGGGACAAGTCCCCTCTATAATTCACCCCTCCACTTT
NA	few	13	TRBV5-1	TRBJ2-2	CASSDSDTGELFF	TGCGCCAGTTCAGACTCCGACACCGGGGAGCTGTTTTTT
NA	NA	14	TRBV18	TRBJ1-3	CASSPRESGNTIYF	TGTGCCAGCTCACCAAGGGAGTCTGGAAACACCATATATTTT
NA	NA	15	TRBV11-2	TRBJ1-4	CASSLVGGFNEKLFF	TGTGCCAGCAGCTTAGTGGGAGGGTTTAATGAAAAACTGTTTTTT
TRBD2	NA	18	TRBV5-4	TRBJ2-3	CASSSTSGGVVLTDTQYF	TGTGCCAGCAGCTCAACTAGCGGGGGGGTGGTGTTAACAGATACGCAGTATTTT
NA	NA	16	TRBV6-5	TRBJ1-1	CASSYTSDRYYTEAFF	TGTGCCAGCAGTTACACCTCTGACAGATACTACACTGAAGCTTTCTTT
TRBD2	NA	18	TRBV18	TRBJ2-3	CASSPGTSGGAVTDTQYF	TGTGCCAGCTCACCCGGGACTAGCGGGGGGGCAGTCACAGATACGCAGTATTTT
TRBD1	NA	13	TRBV29-1	TRBJ2-3	CSVVRGPSDTQYF	TGCAGCGTTGTAAGGGGGCCCTCAGATACGCAGTATTTT